A selection of T cell receptor beta chains follows, all from one sample in a study of vaccination and CD4 T cells after COVID-19. TCRdb independently ran MiXCR on the PCR reads; one entry per CDR3 protein. Of 28,000 or so distinct CDR3 sequences listed, approximately 53% are singletons. The sequenced sample was CD4+ T cells from blood, obtained about 7 months after SARS-CoV-2 vaccination. The receptor set was obtained from a human donor who had recovered from COVID-19. Both conserved end residues are part of each CDR3. The order of the fields is D gene, CDR3 length, J gene, V gene, clone size, CDR3 DNA, CDR3 protein. D genes are given only for firm matches. Not all rows give a size; the values are once, few, many and, for expanded clones, a class.

d_gene: TRBD1
len: 15
j_gene: TRBJ2-3
v_gene: TRBV2
abundance: -
CDR3nt: TGTGCCAGTACTACAGGGGCCCCAGGCACAGATACGCAGTATTTT
CDR3aa: CASTTGAPGTDTQYF

d_gene: -
len: 14
j_gene: TRBJ2-2
v_gene: TRBV20-1
abundance: -
CDR3nt: TGCAGTGCTAGGGAACATCCGAACACCGGGGAGCTGTTTTTT
CDR3aa: CSAREHPNTGELFF

d_gene: TRBD1
len: 16
j_gene: TRBJ2-5
v_gene: TRBV27
abundance: -
CDR3nt: TGTGCCAGCAGTTTCCTGCCGGGACAGGGCGCGATGACCCAGTACTTC
CDR3aa: CASSFLPGQGAMTQYF

d_gene: TRBD2
len: 19
j_gene: TRBJ2-1
v_gene: TRBV24-1
abundance: few
CDR3nt: TGTGCCACCAGTGATGCCACCCCCTCACTAGCGGGAACCTACAATGAGCAGTTCTTC
CDR3aa: CATSDATPSLAGTYNEQFF

d_gene: -
len: 13
j_gene: TRBJ2-7
v_gene: TRBV6-1
abundance: -
CDR3nt: TGTGCCAGCAGGGCGTTGGAGGGGGCGAGGCAGTACTTC
CDR3aa: CASRALEGARQYF

d_gene: TRBD1
len: 14
j_gene: TRBJ1-5
v_gene: TRBV15
abundance: -
CDR3nt: TGTGCCACCAGCAGGAGAGGGGGCGATCAGCCCCAGCATTTT
CDR3aa: CATSRRGGDQPQHF

d_gene: TRBD2
len: 17
j_gene: TRBJ2-3
v_gene: TRBV28
abundance: once
CDR3nt: TGTGCCAGCAGTTTAGAGGCTAGCGGAACTAGCACAGATACGCAGTATTTT
CDR3aa: CASSLEASGTSTDTQYF

d_gene: -
len: 13
j_gene: TRBJ2-7
v_gene: TRBV20-1
abundance: few
CDR3nt: TGCAGTGCTATCTTGAGCGGAGGGGGGGAGCAGTACTTC
CDR3aa: CSAILSGGGEQYF

d_gene: -
len: 13
j_gene: TRBJ1-2
v_gene: TRBV4-1
abundance: -
CDR3nt: TGCGCCAGCAGCCAACGGAAGCTCTATGGCTACACCTTC
CDR3aa: CASSQRKLYGYTF

d_gene: -
len: 14
j_gene: TRBJ2-7
v_gene: TRBV7-8
abundance: -
CDR3nt: TGTGCCAGCATCCAGGACACTTTTACCTACGAGCAGTACTTC
CDR3aa: CASIQDTFTYEQYF

d_gene: TRBD1
len: 15
j_gene: TRBJ1-2
v_gene: TRBV27
abundance: -
CDR3nt: TGTGCCAGCAGTGGCCCGGGACAGGGTATTTCTGGCTACACCTTC
CDR3aa: CASSGPGQGISGYTF

d_gene: TRBD1
len: 14
j_gene: TRBJ2-7
v_gene: TRBV7-6
abundance: -
CDR3nt: TGTGCCAGCAGGTCACAGGGGGCGTCCTACGAGCAGTACTTC
CDR3aa: CASRSQGASYEQYF

d_gene: TRBD1
len: 13
j_gene: TRBJ1-1
v_gene: TRBV24-1
abundance: -
CDR3nt: TGTGCCACTAAGGACAGGGAGAACACTGAAGCTTTCTTT
CDR3aa: CATKDRENTEAFF

d_gene: -
len: 14
j_gene: TRBJ1-1
v_gene: TRBV6-1
abundance: -
CDR3nt: TGTGCCAGCAGTAGGTCGGGGTGGGACACTGAAGCTTTCTTT
CDR3aa: CASSRSGWDTEAFF

d_gene: TRBD1
len: 16
j_gene: TRBJ1-6
v_gene: TRBV5-1
abundance: -
CDR3nt: TGCGCCAGCAGCAGGACCGGGACAGACTATAATTCACCCCTCCACTTT
CDR3aa: CASSRTGTDYNSPLHF

d_gene: -
len: 14
j_gene: TRBJ2-7
v_gene: TRBV5-8
abundance: -
CDR3nt: TGTGCCAGCAGCAATCCGGGAACAGCCTACGAGCAGTACTTC
CDR3aa: CASSNPGTAYEQYF

d_gene: TRBD2
len: 15
j_gene: TRBJ2-7
v_gene: TRBV6-1
abundance: -
CDR3nt: TGTGCCAGCAGTGAAGGACTAGCGGGAGCCTACGAGCAGTACTTC
CDR3aa: CASSEGLAGAYEQYF

d_gene: -
len: 16
j_gene: TRBJ2-5
v_gene: TRBV27
abundance: few
CDR3nt: TGTGCCAGCAGCCTCATCTCGTCGCGGAGTGGAGAGACCCAGTACTTC
CDR3aa: CASSLISSRSGETQYF

d_gene: TRBD2
len: 16
j_gene: TRBJ2-1
v_gene: TRBV20-1
abundance: -
CDR3nt: TGCAGTGCTAGAGAGGCTAGCGGGAGCTCCTACAATGAGCAGTTCTTC
CDR3aa: CSAREASGSSYNEQFF

d_gene: -
len: 15
j_gene: TRBJ1-5
v_gene: TRBV20-1
abundance: few
CDR3nt: TGCAGTGCTAGAAAGGATGGTTGGGCTAATCAGCCCCAGCATTTT
CDR3aa: CSARKDGWANQPQHF

d_gene: -
len: 14
j_gene: TRBJ2-7
v_gene: TRBV7-2
abundance: -
CDR3nt: TGTGCCAGCAGCGCTTGGGGGGCTAACTACGAGCAGTACTTC
CDR3aa: CASSAWGANYEQYF

d_gene: TRBD2
len: 16
j_gene: TRBJ2-3
v_gene: TRBV7-6
abundance: -
CDR3nt: TGTGCCAGCAGCTCTCTAGCGGGAGGGATCACAGATACGCAGTATTTT
CDR3aa: CASSSLAGGITDTQYF

d_gene: -
len: 15
j_gene: TRBJ1-1
v_gene: TRBV6-2/TRBV6-3
abundance: -
CDR3nt: TGTGCCAGCACCGCGCGGACGGAGATGAACACTGAAGCTTTCTTT
CDR3aa: CASTARTEMNTEAFF

d_gene: -
len: 14
j_gene: TRBJ1-5
v_gene: TRBV19
abundance: few
CDR3nt: TGTGCCAGTAGTAACCGGGGCGATGATGGGCCCCAGCATTTT
CDR3aa: CASSNRGDDGPQHF

d_gene: TRBD1
len: 14
j_gene: TRBJ1-2
v_gene: TRBV7-9
abundance: -
CDR3nt: TGTGCCATCACAACAGGGGGCCTCAACTATGGCTACACCTTC
CDR3aa: CAITTGGLNYGYTF

d_gene: TRBD1
len: 15
j_gene: TRBJ1-6
v_gene: TRBV14
abundance: -
CDR3nt: TGTGCCAGCAGCCTACAGGGGGTAGCTTATTCACCCCTCCACTTT
CDR3aa: CASSLQGVAYSPLHF

d_gene: -
len: 13
j_gene: TRBJ2-5
v_gene: TRBV7-9
abundance: -
CDR3nt: TGTGCCGCTTCAGAGGAGGGACGGGAGACCCAGTACTTC
CDR3aa: CAASEEGRETQYF

d_gene: -
len: 13
j_gene: TRBJ2-7
v_gene: TRBV6-1
abundance: -
CDR3nt: TGTGCCAGCAGTAGACGTGTGGTTACCGAGCAGTACTTC
CDR3aa: CASSRRVVTEQYF

d_gene: -
len: 13
j_gene: TRBJ1-1
v_gene: TRBV25-1
abundance: few
CDR3nt: TGTGCCAGCAGGAGGTCGGAGAACACTGAAGCTTTCTTT
CDR3aa: CASRRSENTEAFF

d_gene: -
len: 17
j_gene: TRBJ2-1
v_gene: TRBV15
abundance: -
CDR3nt: TGTGCCACCAGCAAAAACGATTGGCGGGACGGGGACAATGAGCAGTTCTTC
CDR3aa: CATSKNDWRDGDNEQFF

d_gene: TRBD1
len: 14
j_gene: TRBJ1-2
v_gene: TRBV7-9
abundance: -
CDR3nt: TGTGCCAGCAGCTTGGGGACAGGGGGCTATGGCTACACCTTC
CDR3aa: CASSLGTGGYGYTF

d_gene: TRBD2
len: 18
j_gene: TRBJ2-1
v_gene: TRBV24-1
abundance: -
CDR3nt: TGTGCCACCAGTGACCAATACGGTAGCGGGAGGTCTGGAAATGAGCAGTTCTTC
CDR3aa: CATSDQYGSGRSGNEQFF

d_gene: -
len: 16
j_gene: TRBJ2-6
v_gene: TRBV6-2/TRBV6-3
abundance: few
CDR3nt: TGTGCCAGCAGTTACTCTGAAGGGTCTGGGGCCAACGTCCTGACTTTC
CDR3aa: CASSYSEGSGANVLTF

d_gene: -
len: 13
j_gene: TRBJ1-1
v_gene: TRBV24-1
abundance: few
CDR3nt: TGTGCCACCAGTGCTACAGGGCTTGCTGAAGCTTTCTTT
CDR3aa: CATSATGLAEAFF

d_gene: TRBD1
len: 17
j_gene: TRBJ2-3
v_gene: TRBV24-1
abundance: few
CDR3nt: TGTGCCACCAGTGATGTTCAGGACAGGGGAGTCACAGATACGCAGTATTTT
CDR3aa: CATSDVQDRGVTDTQYF

d_gene: -
len: 12
j_gene: TRBJ1-5
v_gene: TRBV28
abundance: -
CDR3nt: TGTGCCAGCAGTTCGGGGGATCAGCCCCAGCATTTT
CDR3aa: CASSSGDQPQHF

d_gene: TRBD2
len: 17
j_gene: TRBJ2-7
v_gene: TRBV28
abundance: -
CDR3nt: TGTGCCAGCAGTTTAGGGACTAATAAGCGGGAGTGGCAAGAGCAGTACTTC
CDR3aa: CASSLGTNKREWQEQYF

d_gene: -
len: 13
j_gene: TRBJ2-3
v_gene: TRBV24-1
abundance: few
CDR3nt: TGTGCCACCAGTGAGTGGTGGGATGATACGCAGTATTTT
CDR3aa: CATSEWWDDTQYF

d_gene: -
len: 15
j_gene: TRBJ2-7
v_gene: TRBV6-1
abundance: -
CDR3nt: TGTGCCAGCAGTGAAGAGGGTTGGGGGTCCCACGAGCAGTACTTC
CDR3aa: CASSEEGWGSHEQYF

d_gene: -
len: 15
j_gene: TRBJ2-5
v_gene: TRBV24-1
abundance: few
CDR3nt: TGTGCCACCAGTGATTGGGGGGCTGAAAGAGAGACCCAGTACTTC
CDR3aa: CATSDWGAERETQYF

d_gene: -
len: 15
j_gene: TRBJ1-2
v_gene: TRBV27
abundance: few
CDR3nt: TGTGCCAGCAGTTTAAGACAGGAGCCCTACTATGGCTACACCTTC
CDR3aa: CASSLRQEPYYGYTF

d_gene: -
len: 16
j_gene: TRBJ2-1
v_gene: TRBV7-9
abundance: -
CDR3nt: TGTGCCAGCAGCTTATGGGGGCCTCCTAGGCTACATGAGCAGTTCTTC
CDR3aa: CASSLWGPPRLHEQFF

d_gene: -
len: 12
j_gene: TRBJ2-2
v_gene: TRBV19
abundance: -
CDR3nt: TGTGCCAGTAGTGAAATCTCAGGGGAGCTGTTTTTT
CDR3aa: CASSEISGELFF

d_gene: TRBD2
len: 15
j_gene: TRBJ2-6
v_gene: TRBV20-1
abundance: few
CDR3nt: TGCAGTGCTGGACAAGCGGGAGCTGGGGCCAACGTCCTGACTTTC
CDR3aa: CSAGQAGAGANVLTF

d_gene: -
len: 13
j_gene: TRBJ1-5
v_gene: TRBV6-1
abundance: -
CDR3nt: TGTGCCAGCAGTGAAGTACAGCTCCAGCCCCAGCATTTT
CDR3aa: CASSEVQLQPQHF

d_gene: -
len: 12
j_gene: TRBJ2-7
v_gene: TRBV20-1
abundance: few
CDR3nt: TGCAGTGGCCGCGGTCGGGTGTACGAGCAGTACTTC
CDR3aa: CSGRGRVYEQYF

d_gene: -
len: 13
j_gene: TRBJ2-5
v_gene: TRBV7-6
abundance: -
CDR3nt: TGTGCCAGCAGCTTTAGGTGGGAAGAGACCCAGTACTTC
CDR3aa: CASSFRWEETQYF

d_gene: TRBD2
len: 14
j_gene: TRBJ2-1
v_gene: TRBV20-1
abundance: -
CDR3nt: TGCAGTGCTAGACGGACTAGCGGGAGAGTTGAGCAGTTCTTC
CDR3aa: CSARRTSGRVEQFF

d_gene: -
len: 13
j_gene: TRBJ1-5
v_gene: TRBV20-1
abundance: -
CDR3nt: TGCAGTGCTAGATTCGTACCGGGGCAGCCCCAGCATTTT
CDR3aa: CSARFVPGQPQHF

d_gene: -
len: 14
j_gene: TRBJ2-5
v_gene: TRBV10-3
abundance: -
CDR3nt: TGTGCCATCAGAGACCCCAGGGATGGGGAGACCCAGTACTTC
CDR3aa: CAIRDPRDGETQYF

d_gene: -
len: 14
j_gene: TRBJ2-1
v_gene: TRBV6-1
abundance: -
CDR3nt: TGTGCCAGCAGCCGCCGGGACCCTTACAATGAGCAGTTCTTC
CDR3aa: CASSRRDPYNEQFF

d_gene: -
len: 14
j_gene: TRBJ1-2
v_gene: TRBV7-2
abundance: few
CDR3nt: TGTGCCAGCAGCTTAACAACAGGAAACTATGGCTACACCTTC
CDR3aa: CASSLTTGNYGYTF

d_gene: TRBD1
len: 17
j_gene: TRBJ2-5
v_gene: TRBV7-9
abundance: few
CDR3nt: TGTGCCAGCAGCCCTATTAGGGACAGGGGGTACCAAGAGACCCAGTACTTC
CDR3aa: CASSPIRDRGYQETQYF